This TCR beta chain was captured in a study of regulatory T cells in long-lasting Graves disease. As for this clonotype: The antigen remains unidentified.

Study-wide results and limits: Reduced TCR diversity was observed in persistent Graves' patients versus newly diagnosed patients. Between persistent patients, a few thousand public clonotypes were shared, exceeding the 966 shared between new patients.

Described time point: persistent/refractory GD, antithyroid drugs over 5 years with positive TRAb. PBMCs were the source of the RNA used for TCR sequencing. The patients included were those that came from an endocrinology department in Xi'an, China. Construction of the TCR beta libraries employed iRepertoire HTBI primers in conjunction with Arm-PCR of CDR3 regions. Study processing details: Spanning all samples, the identified segments comprised 62 TRBV and about 13 TRBJ. TCRdb processed the multiplex PCR reads anew with MiXCR; each CDR3 protein has one entry. These V and J calls originate from TCRdb's pipeline instead of the authors' own analysis. The table lists a few hundred thousand distinct CDR3 sequences, about 20% of them singletons. Between the trimmed V and J ends, which lost 5 bases and 0 bases, there was a span of 13 bases. The CDR3 has 15 amino acids. Per germline, CDR1 LNHDA and CDR2 SQIVND (reference sequence).

This clonotype originated in a female donor with Graves disease. The V call is TRBV19, the J call TRBJ1-1; the D is unclear. The source was peripheral blood mononuclear cells (PBMCs), collected when the disease was refractory, from a patient treated with antithyroid drugs. The CDR3, as DNA: TGTGCCAGTAGTCCGCCCCCGAGGATGAACACTGAAGCTTTCTTT. Translated, it gives CASSPPPRMNTEAFF.